This T cell receptor beta chain stems from a study of beta chain features in type 1 diabetes. Study-level results: Type 1 diabetes patients had TCRB CDR3s that were shorter (moderately but significantly so) in all four CD4+ subsets. Insertions at VDJ junctions were less frequent in type 1 diabetes patients. These patients also deleted more nucleotides at the same junctions.

Deletions cut 2 bases from V and 12 bases from J, with 20 bases between. Germline CDR1 is MDHEN and CDR2 is SYDVKM. The CDR3 contains 14 residues. Expressed TCRB transcripts were sequenced, since all the RNA that had been isolated was reverse transcribed. Method: immunoSEQ multiplex PCR; TCRdb's copy keeps in-frame clones and lacks some. In the table there are fewer than 300,000 clones, roughly 22% of which are singletons. A CD45RO/CCR7/CD25/CD127/CD95/CD27 panel sorted naive, central memory, regulatory and stem cell-like memory CD4+ cells. About this clone: Its antigen is currently unknown.

The receptor was derived from a woman aged 40 to 50 with type 1 diabetes. What was sequenced was naive CD4+ T cells from blood. This chain links TRBV28 with TRBJ2-7; weak D call: TRBD1 (5 bases). Here the CDR3 reads CASSLGAGQLRWYF. The CDR3 nucleotides are TGTGCCAGCAGTTTAGGGGCAGGACAACTACGTTGGTACTTC.